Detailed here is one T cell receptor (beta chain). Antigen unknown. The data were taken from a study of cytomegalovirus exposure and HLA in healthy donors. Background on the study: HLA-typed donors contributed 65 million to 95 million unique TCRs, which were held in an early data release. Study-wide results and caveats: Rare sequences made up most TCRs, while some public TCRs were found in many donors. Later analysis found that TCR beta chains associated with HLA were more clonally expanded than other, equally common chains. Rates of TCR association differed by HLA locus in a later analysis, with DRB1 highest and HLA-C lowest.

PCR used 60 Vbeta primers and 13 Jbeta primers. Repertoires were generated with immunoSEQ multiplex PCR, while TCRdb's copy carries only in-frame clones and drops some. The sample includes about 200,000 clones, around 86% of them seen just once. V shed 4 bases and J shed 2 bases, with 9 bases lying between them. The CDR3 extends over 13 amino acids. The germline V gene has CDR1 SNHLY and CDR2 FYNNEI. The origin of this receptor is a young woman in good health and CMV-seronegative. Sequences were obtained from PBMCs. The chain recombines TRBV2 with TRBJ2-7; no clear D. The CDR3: CASSGAPTYEQYF. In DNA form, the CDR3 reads TGTGCCAGCAGTGGCGCCCCAACCTACGAGCAGTACTTC.